These T cell receptor beta chains were read from a single sample in a study of regulatory T cells in long-lasting Graves disease. TCRdb ran MiXCR on the multiplex PCR reads and lists one entry per CDR3 protein. This sample carries 500,000 to 800,000 distinct CDR3 sequences, around 30% of them seen once, and the ten largest clones take around 42%. The sample here was peripheral blood mononuclear cells (PBMCs), taken when the disease was refractory, from a patient treated with antithyroid drugs. Receptors originate from a female donor with Graves disease. CDR3s include the opening cysteine and the closing phenylalanine or tryptophan. The D gene is left open where the match is weak. Where a row states a size, it is once, few, many or the class of an expanded clone; other rows omit it.

J gene	CDR3 length	D gene	clone size	V gene	CDR3 DNA	CDR3 protein
TRBJ1-5	14	.	few	TRBV12-3/TRBV12-4	TGTGCCAGCAGTTTACTCGAGTCGGGTCAGCCCCAGCATTTT	CASSLLESGQPQHF
TRBJ2-7	17	TRBD1	many	TRBV12-3/TRBV12-4	TGTGCCAGCAGCCGGAGAAGGGGGCGAGGCATTGCCTACGAGCAGTACTTC	CASSRRRGRGIAYEQYF
TRBJ1-5	16	.	many	TRBV28	TGTGCCAGCAGTTTTCCGGGAGGGATGAGCAATCAGCCCCAGCATTTT	CASSFPGGMSNQPQHF
TRBJ2-4	13	.	many	TRBV28	TGTGCCAGCAGTTTCAGGGCCCTAAACATTCAGTACTTC	CASSFRALNIQYF
TRBJ2-7	14	.	.	TRBV12-3/TRBV12-4	TGTGCCAGCAGTGAACCCCCGGGACATGGGAGGCAGTACTTC	CASSEPPGHGRQYF
TRBJ2-7	15	TRBD2	.	TRBV6-5	TGTGCCAGCAGTTACGCTAGCGGGACTTCCTACGAGCAGTACTTC	CASSYASGTSYEQYF
TRBJ2-1	13	TRBD2	.	TRBV29-1	TGCAGCGCCCGGGGACTAGCGGGAGGGGAGCAGTTCTTC	CSARGLAGGEQFF
TRBJ2-3	15	TRBD1	.	TRBV11-2	TGTGCCAGCAGCAACGACAGGGGGCTGGGAGATACGCAGTATTTT	CASSNDRGLGDTQYF
TRBJ1-2	14	.	few	TRBV6-5	TGTGCCAGCAGTTACTCTCTGGGTAACTATGGCTACACCTTC	CASSYSLGNYGYTF
TRBJ2-5	14	TRBD1	.	TRBV19	TGTGCCAGTAGGGGGACAGTCCTCGGAGAGACCCAGTACTTC	CASRGTVLGETQYF
TRBJ2-2	15	TRBD1	few	TRBV6-2/TRBV6-3	TGTGCCAGCAGTCAACAGGGGGCGCGGTCCGGGGAGCTGTTTTTT	CASSQQGARSGELFF
TRBJ2-5	14	.	many	TRBV28	TGTGCCAGCAGTGGGCTTAGCGGCCAAGAGACCCAGTACTTC	CASSGLSGQETQYF
TRBJ1-2	18	.	.	TRBV6-2/TRBV6-3	TGTGCCAGCAGTTACTTACCAGTGGGGGGCCTCCTTGGCTATGGCTACACCTTC	CASSYLPVGGLLGYGYTF
TRBJ1-1	14	.	many	TRBV28	TGTGCCAGCAGTTACCGCCGACAGAACACTGAAGCTTTCTTT	CASSYRRQNTEAFF